This T cell receptor (beta chain) appears in the sequencing data of a study of post-analysis software for immune sequencing data. Study-level information: Courses of disease covered relapsing-remitting, secondary progressive and progressive-relapsing multiple sclerosis. The study's findings and limits: Multiple sclerosis patients showed significantly lower normalized Chao1 diversity than controls did. A handful of TRBV segments were significantly more frequent in patients than in controls. TRBV5-6, TRBV5-1 and TRBV20-1 were among these segments. Co-batched samples clustered tightly together by F measure.

There are 15 residues in the CDR3. V trimming: 3 bases; J trimming: 11 bases; junction bases outside the gene matches: 13. CDR1 and CDR2 from the germline V gene are SNHLY and FYNNEI. TCR beta cDNA libraries included unique molecular identifiers. TCRdb passed the PCR reads through MiXCR, listing each CDR3 protein once. The sample lists over 700,000 distinct CDR3 sequences, roughly 30% occurring once. In the case of this clonotype: The antigen remains undetermined.

The gene calls are TRBV2 and TRBJ2-5; 9 nucleotides agree with TRBD1. This clonotype was sampled from a girl between 10 and 17 years old with multiple sclerosis. Sample: blood. DNA for the CDR3: TGTGCCAGCAGTGACCGGGACAGGGTATACAATGAGCAGTACTTC. The encoded protein is CASSDRDRVYNEQYF.